This T cell receptor beta chain was identified in a study of relationships among human T cell subsets. The study's findings and limits: Over 55% of CD8+ cytotoxic sequences were in clones over 100 reads; regulatory and Th2 had few. Th1, Th2 and regulatory T cells shared many CDR3 sequences.

From mRNA, alpha and beta CDR3 regions were amplified using semiquantitative ARM-PCR. Exponential amplification used communal superprimers after tagged nested gene-specific primers in ARM-PCR. Before the second round, exonuclease removed the nested primers. TCRdb reprocessed the multiplex PCR reads with MiXCR, giving one entry per CDR3 protein. The sample records some 4,600 distinct CDR3 sequences, around 75% being singletons. As regards this clonotype: Its specificity is not known. The conserved phenylalanine or tryptophan is not found at the CDR3 terminus, so this likely reflects a read error.

The germline CDR1 and CDR2 sequences are SQVTM and ANQGSEA. V was trimmed by 6 bases and J by 8 bases, leaving 20 bases between them. This CDR3 region has 14 residues. Sequenced: total T cells sorted from blood. The chain carries TRBV29-1 and TRBJ2-1, with D tentatively TRBD1 or TRBD2 (5 bases each). The sequence derives from a man aged 40-50 years in good health. CDR3 sequence: CSVPDLKRGDEQFL. The CDR3 DNA sequence: TGCAGCGTGCCGGACCTAAAGAGGGGCGATGAGCAGTTCCTC.